This TCR beta chain was sequenced during a study of cytomegalovirus exposure and HLA in healthy donors. Study information: The platform used for the roughly 130 validation repertoires matched that of the 666 first-cohort repertoires, a later analysis reported. Whole-study findings and limits: For most TCR sequences rarity was the rule, although some public TCRs occurred in many donors. Associated with cytomegalovirus, according to the listing, were around 160 TCR beta chains.

V lost 2 bases and J 2 bases, leaving 10 bases between the germline ends. The CDR3 sequence is 15 residues long. Germline CDR1 SGHVS, CDR2 FNYEAQ. Method: immunoSEQ multiplex PCR; TCRdb's copy keeps in-frame clones and lacks some. The sample shows about 98,000 clones, approximately 94% of them seen only once. As for this clone: Its antigen is still unknown.

This receptor was taken from a woman aged 18 to 35 in good health and CMV-seronegative. Sequences were obtained from PBMCs. This chain joins TRBV7-6 and TRBJ1-3; no clear D gene. The CDR3 loop is CASSLTAGTGNTIYF. CDR3 coding DNA: TGTGCCAGCAGCTTAACGGCGGGTACTGGAAACACCATATATTTT.